This TCR beta chain was recovered during a study of OX40 agonist ivuxolimab in advanced cancers. Study context: Three patients, one with hepatocellular carcinoma and two with cutaneous melanoma, responded partially.

General study points: Blood T cells, both CD4+ and CD8+, expanded clonally by week 6 at 0.1 to 3.0 mg/kg.

Generated by immunoSEQ multiplex PCR, the TCRdb table keeps only in-frame clones and is missing some. The sample holds about 66,000 clones, about four fifths seen once. On this clone: What it recognizes is unknown.

The CDR3 loop spans 14 amino acids. Losses at the gene ends were 4 bases for V and 3 bases for J; bases not matched to a gene: 5. Germline V gene sequence: CDR1 SGHRS, CDR2 YFSETQ. This TCR came from an adult with an advanced solid tumor such as melanoma, head and neck, liver or kidney cancer. This chain joins TRBV5-1 and TRBJ2-3, with 7 nucleotides matching TRBD1. Sequenced material: CD4+ or CD8+ T cells sorted from blood, taken in a trial of the OX40 agonist ivuxolimab. In nucleotides, the CDR3 is TGCGCCAGCAGCGACAGGGTGGCTACAGATACGCAGTATTTT. It encodes CASSDRVATDTQYF.